Ten or more counts support the clone carrying this T cell receptor beta chain. The antigen is undetermined. The V and J ends lost 0 bases and 3 bases, in that order; junction bases with no gene match: 2. Germline V gives CDR1 LNHNV, CDR2 YYDKDF (reference sequence). The length of the CDR3 is 16 residues. These data originate in a study of T cells in Graves' hyperthyroidism and ophthalmopathy. The study, taken as a whole, reports: Most thyroid clonotypes that were expanded above 0.001 also turned up in blood.

Amplified TCR beta CDR3 regions derived from RNA transcripts. HTBI primers were used for first-round RT-PCR of the TCR CDR3. TCRdb re-analysed the multiplex PCR reads in MiXCR, keeping a single row per CDR3 protein. The table records some 600,000 distinct CDR3 sequences, 14% of them present only once. J is TRBJ2-1 and V is TRBV15; 10 bases map to TRBD2. The specimen sequenced was blood. The origin of this receptor is a woman in her twenties or thirties with Graves' hyperthyroidism that later progressed to Graves' ophthalmopathy. DNA of the CDR3: TGTGCCACCAGCAGAGAGGGACTAGCGATCTACAATGAGCAGTTCTTC. Translating it yields CATSREGLAIYNEQFF.